This T cell receptor beta chain was captured by sequencing in a study of shared clonotypes between healthy human individuals. Whole-study context: A couple of women and a few men aged 18 to 49 made up the donors. Each donor's CD8 memory used one plate, CD8 naive two, each CD4 subset three.

This CDR3 spans 12 amino acids. Germline V lookup: CDR1 MDHEN, CDR2 SYDVKM. V trimming: 5 bases; J trimming: 13 bases; junction bases outside the gene matches: 9. Libraries were prepared by immunoSEQ multiplex PCR; TCRdb keeps only in-frame clonotypes and omits some of them. The repertoire consists of 2 million to 3 million clones, with more than 90% occurring once and the leading ten covering 0.14%. V usage is TRBV28 and J usage is TRBJ1-2, with TRBD1 matching over 8 bases. Sequenced material: naive CD4+ T cells sorted from blood. The subset here: CD45RA+ positively selected. The TCR was taken from a young man in good health. The CDR3 bases are TGTGCCAGCAGTCTTGACAGGGGTGGGTTCACCTTC. This encodes CASSLDRGGFTF.